This T cell receptor beta chain was observed in a study of PD-L1 blockade in urothelial cancer. About the study: Men with urothelial cancer arising in the bladder made up most of the 29 patients. Broader study findings: At the 3-week point, tumor-associated blood clones expanded more in durable-benefit patients.

Time point: pretreatment peripheral blood. Clones were read by immunoSEQ multiplex PCR, and TCRdb kept only the in-frame ones, dropping some. The table shows some 40,000 clones, with 70% to 90% occurring only once. This clone was counted once. The antigen remains undetermined. Looked up from germline, CDR1 is LNHNV and CDR2 is YYDKDF (reference sequence). V shed 8 bases and J shed 2 bases, with 9 bases lying between them. The CDR3 length is 12 residues. This receptor was obtained from a donor aged 40 or over with urothelial cancer. V is TRBV15 and J is TRBJ2-5; D is unresolved. The material sequenced was PBMCs, taken around atezolizumab (anti-PD-L1) treatment. The CDR3 loop reads CATAAVQETQYF. DNA for the CDR3: TGTGCCACCGCCGCGGTACAAGAGACCCAGTACTTC. Supplemented by reference TRBV15 and TRBJ2-5, the full variable domain reads DAMVIQNPRYQVTQFGKPVTLSCSQTLNHNVMYWYQQKSSQAPKLLFHYYDKDFNNEADTPDNFQSRRPNTSFCFLDIRSPGLGDTAMYLCATAAVQETQYFGPGTRLLVL.